These 30 T cell receptor beta chains were sequenced from one sample in a study of T cells in Graves' hyperthyroidism and ophthalmopathy. RNA transcripts yielded amplified TCR beta CDR3 regions. TCR CDR3 underwent first-round RT-PCR with the HTBI primer set. TCRdb redid the calling of the multiplex PCR reads with MiXCR, one entry per CDR3 protein. Altogether around 260,000 distinct CDR3 sequences are present, 25% being singletons, with the ten largest covering approximately 30%. Sequencing input: blood. The receptors here all came from a middle-aged man with Graves' hyperthyroidism that later progressed to Graves' ophthalmopathy.

In its sample, this clonotype was seen many times. CDR3 sequence (DNA): TGCAGCCCCATGGGCCCCTACGAGCAGTACTTC. Its protein product is CSPMGPYEQYF. This chain links TRBV20-1 with TRBJ2-7, with D unresolved. The CDR3 length is 11 residues. In germline, CDR1 is DFQATT, CDR2 SNEGSKA (reference sequence).

This clonotype was detected many times. This sequence joins TRBV19 and TRBJ1-5, with TRBD1 as a possible D gene (6 bases). From germline, CDR1 is LNHDA and CDR2 SQIVND (reference sequence). The ends were cut back, 5 bases at V and 3 bases at J, with 17 bases in the middle. The CDR3 is 16 residues long. CDR3 DNA sequence: TGTGCCAGTAGTGCTACGCAGGGGTACGTCAATCAGCCCCAGCATTTT. It codes for CASSATQGYVNQPQHF.

This clonotype showed up many times. The chain combines TRBV6-2 or TRBV6-3 with TRBJ2-2; maybe TRBD1 (5 bases). With 2 bases removed from V and 7 bases from J, the gap between germline ends came to 11 bases. CDR1 and CDR2 from the germline V gene are MNHEY and SVGEGT. The CDR3 totals 14 residues. CDR3: CASSYGDSSGELFF. CDR3 nucleotide sequence: TGTGCCAGCAGTTACGGTGACAGCAGCGGGGAGCTGTTTTTT.

This chain connects TRBV10-3 to TRBJ2-7; a weak D match, TRBD2 (6 bases). The CDR3 covers 14 residues. V lost 7 bases and J lost 2, with 15 bases in between. Germline CDR1 reads ENHRY; CDR2 reads SYGVKD. In DNA, the CDR3 is TGTGCCATCACGAGGGACGGGAGCGCCTACGAGCAGTACTTC. Translating gives CAITRDGSAYEQYF.

This clonotype was seen a handful of times. DNA of the CDR3: TGTGCCAGCAGCCTAAGGCCAGTTCATGATAATCGAGAGACCCAGTACTTC. Translated, it gives CASSLRPVHDNRETQYF. The chain links TRBV11-3 to TRBJ2-5, with D unresolved. V lost 5 bases and J lost 4, with 23 bases in between. The CDR3 has 17 residues. Germline-derived CDR1 and CDR2 are SGHNT and YENEEA.

This clonotype has more than one count but fewer than ten. This chain links TRBV11-2 with TRBJ2-7, with D possibly matching TRBD2 (5 bases). Germline-derived CDR1 and CDR2 are SGHAT and FQNNGV. The V end lost 6 bases, the J end lost 3 bases, and 15 bases lay between the germline ends. The CDR3 extends over 14 amino acids. CDR3 sequence reads: CASRRAGTLYEQYF. CDR3 coding DNA: TGTGCCAGCAGGAGGGCGGGCACCCTCTACGAGCAGTACTTC. The variable domain in full, with the rest retrieved from reference TRBV11-2 and TRBJ2-7, is EAGVAQSPRYKIIEKRQSVAFWCNPISGHATLYWYQQILGQGPKLLIQFQNNGVVDDSQLPKDRFSAERLKGVDSTLKIQPAKLEDSAVYLCASRRAGTLYEQYFGPGTRLTVT.

This clonotype was picked up many times. V gene TRBV7-2 combines with J gene TRBJ2-5; TRBD2 matches 8 bases. After removal of 8 bases from V and 5 bases from J, the junction contained 10 bases not matched to a gene. Looked up from germline, CDR1 is SGHTA and CDR2 is FQGNSA. This CDR3 region has 14 residues. Here the CDR3 DNA reads TGTGCCAGCTCAGCGGGAGCTCTTATCGAGACCCAGTACTTC. Translation gives CASSAGALIETQYF.

This clonotype occurred many times. This may be a read error, as it is one base from a much larger clone. The rearrangement joins TRBV6-5 to TRBJ2-5, with D tentatively TRBD2 (6 bases). The germline V gene has CDR1 MNHEY and CDR2 SVGAGI. The CDR3 has 15 residues. CDR3 residues: CASSYSMRDQEAQYF. The CDR3 DNA reads TGTGCCAGCAGTTACTCTATGCGGGACCAAGAGGCCCAGTACTTC.

The table lists this clonotype with many counts. The genes are TRBV7-8 and TRBJ2-5; 12 bases match TRBD2. CDR1 and CDR2 (germline): SGHVS, FQNEAQ. The CDR3 consists of 16 residues. The J segment lost 3 bases and the V segment lost 4 bases, leaving 6 bases of the junction unmatched. The CDR3 region is CASSSASGRAEETQYF. The CDR3 DNA sequence: TGTGCCAGCAGCTCCGCTAGCGGGAGGGCCGAAGAGACCCAGTACTTC.

The sample holds many counts of this clonotype. This chain connects TRBV19 to TRBJ2-5, with 8 positions matching TRBD1. In germline, CDR1 is LNHDA, CDR2 SQIVND (reference sequence). With 7 bases clipped from V and 4 bases from J, the junction kept 14 bases outside the gene matches. The CDR3 extends over 16 amino acids. CDR3 DNA: TGTGCCAGTAAGCCAGGGGGCCTCATGGGAGTAGAGACCCAGTACTTC. Protein sequence: CASKPGGLMGVETQYF.

The gene calls are TRBV12-3 or TRBV12-4 and TRBJ2-7; 9 nucleotides align to TRBD1. J was trimmed by 4 bases and V by 9 bases; bases with no gene match: 13. The CDR3 is 15 residues long. The CDR3 region has the DNA TGTGCCAGTAAAGCCCCGGGACAGGGAGTTTACGAGCAGTACTTC. Its translation: CASKAPGQGVYEQYF.

This clonotype has ten or more counts. The V and J genes are TRBV2 and TRBJ2-5; 8 nucleotides agree with TRBD2. The germline V gene encodes CDR1 SNHLY and CDR2 FYNNEI. The ends lost 7 bases at V and 4 bases at J; junction bases unmatched: 8. This CDR3 comprises 14 residues. The CDR3 region is CASTGGAGVETQYF. The CDR3 DNA follows: TGTGCCAGCACCGGCGGAGCGGGAGTAGAGACCCAGTACTTC.

This clonotype turned up a few times. V gene TRBV20-1 combines with J gene TRBJ1-2, with D uncertain. The CDR3 spans 15 residues. CDR1 and CDR2 (germline): DFQATT, SNEGSKA (reference sequence). V lost 6 bases and J 4 bases, leaving 21 bases between the germline ends. CDR3 nucleotide sequence: TGCAGTGCCACAGAATCACAGAACACGGGCTATGGCTACACCTTC. Protein: CSATESQNTGYGYTF.

This clonotype was seen ten or more times. This chain connects TRBV27 to TRBJ1-2, with D perhaps TRBD1 (5 bases). The CDR3 is 13 amino acids. Germline CDR1 is MNHEY and CDR2 is SMNVEV (reference sequence). The V gene lost 3 bases and the J gene lost 3 bases, with 8 bases spanning the gap. As DNA, the CDR3 is TGTGCCAGCAGTTTCCAGGGTTACTATGGCTACACCTTC. It translates to CASSFQGYYGYTF.

This clonotype was detected ten times or more. J is TRBJ1-1 and V is TRBV10-3; D is possibly TRBD1 (5 bases). In germline, CDR1 is ENHRY, CDR2 SYGVKD. Deletions cut 6 bases from V and 11 bases from J, with 19 bases between. The CDR3 sequence is 13 residues long. CDR3 in DNA: TGTGCCATCAGCCCGGGGACCGAAATTGCGGCTTTCTTT. Its translation: CAISPGTEIAAFF.

This clonotype came up many times. This chain joins TRBV10-2 and TRBJ1-2; 9 nucleotides agree with TRBD1. Germline CDR1 WSHSY, CDR2 SAAADI. V lost 3 bases to trimming and J lost 5 bases; unmatched junction nucleotides: 4. The CDR3 is 14 amino acids. The CDR3 region has the DNA TGCGCCAGCAGTGAACTTGGGACAGGGTATGGCTACACCTTC. It encodes CASSELGTGYGYTF.

This clonotype was seen repeatedly, ten times or more. The chain employs TRBV6-1 and TRBJ1-1; 9 bases match TRBD1. The V and J ends lost 6 bases and 3 bases, in that order; junction bases with no gene match: 5. Germline-derived CDR1 and CDR2 are MNHNS and SASEGT. This CDR3 has 14 amino acids. CDR3 nucleotide sequence: TGTGCCAGCAGATCGGGACAGGGTGACACTGAAGCTTTCTTT. Translating gives CASRSGQGDTEAFF.

At least ten counts were recorded for this clonotype. The chain recombines TRBV28 with TRBJ1-1; 7 bases match TRBD1. The germline V gene encodes CDR1 MDHEN and CDR2 SYDVKM. The length of the CDR3 is 15 residues. Trimming at V came to 9 bases and at J to 4 bases, leaving 14 bases not matched to a gene. The CDR3 spells CASKPNRGEGTEAFF. CDR3 nucleotides: TGTGCCAGTAAGCCGAACAGGGGAGAGGGCACTGAAGCTTTCTTT.

This clonotype showed up many times. The J gene is TRBJ2-7, the V gene TRBV14, with D possibly matching TRBD1 (5 bases). The germline V gene has CDR1 SGHDN and CDR2 FVKESK. This CDR3 has 15 amino acids. V was pared by 2 bases and J by 1 base, with 12 bases between. This CDR3 reads CASSQLLSGSYEQYF. CDR3 in DNA: TGTGCCAGCAGCCAACTCCTTTCAGGGTCCTACGAGCAGTACTTC.

This clonotype was detected many times. The chain joins TRBV29-1 to TRBJ2-3, with D unclear. CDR1 is SQVTM, CDR2 ANQGSEA, per germline. V was trimmed by 8 bases and J by 2 bases, leaving 5 bases between them. There are 10 residues in the CDR3. CDR3 sequence (DNA): TGCAGCTCTCACACAGATACGCAGTATTTT. Translation: CSSHTDTQYF.

The chain uses TRBV18 and TRBJ2-5, with D uncertain. From germline, CDR1 is KGHSH and CDR2 LQKENI. V was cut by 0 bases and J by 3 bases, with 8 bases left in between. The CDR3 covers 14 residues. The CDR3 loop is CASSPPSSKETQYF. CDR3 nucleotides: TGTGCCAGCTCACCACCCTCGTCCAAAGAGACCCAGTACTTC. The full variable domain, its missing parts supplied by reference TRBV18 and TRBJ2-5, is NAGVMQNPRHLVRRRGQEARLRCSPMKGHSHVYWYRQLPEEGLKFMVYLQKENIIDESGMPKERFSAEFPKEGPSILRIQQVVRGDSAAYFCASSPPSSKETQYFGPGTRLLVL.

This clonotype was counted only a few times. The chain combines TRBV6-2 or TRBV6-3 with TRBJ2-7; TRBD1 aligns across 7 bases. After removal of 7 bases from V and 7 bases from J, the junction contained 7 bases not matched to a gene. The V gene's germline CDR1 is MNHEY and CDR2 SVGEGT. The CDR3 has 12 residues. The CDR3 loop reads CASMAYRGEQYF. For the CDR3, the DNA is TGTGCCAGCATGGCTTACAGGGGAGAGCAGTACTTC.

Details on this clonotype: A read error may produce the germline difference seen at one junction end. The chain employs TRBV19 and TRBJ2-2, with TRBD2 as a possible D gene (6 bases). CDR1 LNHDA and CDR2 SQIVND come from the germline V gene (reference sequence). The CDR3 extends over 14 amino acids. Here the CDR3 DNA reads TGTGCCAGTAAGAGGAGGGAGAACACCGGGGGGCTGTTTTTT. It specifies CASKRRENTGGLFF.

The J gene is TRBJ2-6, the V gene TRBV6-1, with 8 bases aligning to TRBD1. This CDR3 contains 17 residues. Per germline, CDR1 MNHNS and CDR2 SASEGT. V dropped 5 bases and J dropped 2; count of bases not matched to a gene: 8. CDR3: CASSQGQGFAGANVLTF. For the CDR3, the DNA is TGTGCCAGCAGTCAAGGACAGGGATTCGCTGGGGCCAACGTCCTGACTTTC.

This clonotype was counted ten times or more. V and J are TRBV20-1 and TRBJ2-7, with D perhaps assigned TRBD1 or TRBD2 (5 bases each). This CDR3 is built from 12 residues. Trimming left V 5 bases short and J 5 bases short, with 13 bases between. Germline V lookup: CDR1 DFQATT, CDR2 SNEGSKA (reference sequence). The CDR3 DNA reads TGCAGTGCTGCCTGGGACGTAAACGAGCAGTACTTC. This gives the protein CSAAWDVNEQYF.

There are many counts of this clonotype. The V and J genes are TRBV12-3 or TRBV12-4 and TRBJ2-4, with 9 bases matching TRBD1. This CDR3 comprises 15 residues. V shed 6 bases and J 0 bases; nucleotides not matched to a gene: 3. The CDR3 nucleotides read TGTGCCAGCAGGGGACAGGGACTAGCCAAAAACATTCAGTACTTC. Translated: CASRGQGLAKNIQYF.

In its sample, this clonotype was seen many times. The chain is built from TRBV6-1 and TRBJ1-5; 7 bases line up with TRBD1. With V trimmed by 7 bases and J by 2 bases, 5 bases remained unmatched. Looked up from germline, CDR1 is MNHNS and CDR2 is SASEGT. The CDR3 loop spans 14 amino acids. The CDR3 DNA reads TGTGCCAGCACCCCCGGGACAGGCAATCAGCCCCAGCATTTT. It codes for CASTPGTGNQPQHF.

This clonotype was detected many times. The chain is built from TRBV5-1 and TRBJ2-7, with 7 positions matching TRBD2. This CDR3 is built from 14 residues. V dropped 2 bases and J dropped 1; count of bases not matched to a gene: 3. From germline, CDR1 is SGHRS and CDR2 YFSETQ. The CDR3 DNA reads TGCGCCAGCAGCTTAACTAGCGAGTCCTACGAGCAGTACTTC. Protein product: CASSLTSESYEQYF. The complete variable domain, with remaining parts taken from reference TRBV5-1 and TRBJ2-7, reads KAGVTQTPRYLIKTRGQQVTLSCSPISGHRSVSWYQQTPGQGLQFLFEYFSETQRNKGNFPGRFSGRQFSNSRSEMNVSTLELGDSALYLCASSLTSESYEQYFGPGTRLTVT.

This clonotype was seen ten or more times. The gene calls are TRBV2 and TRBJ2-7; 7 bases match TRBD1. Germline V gives CDR1 SNHLY, CDR2 FYNNEI. The CDR3 length is 12 residues. V lost 8 bases to trimming and J lost 4 bases; unmatched junction nucleotides: 5. The DNA for the CDR3 is TGTGCCAGCTGGGGACAGTTTTACGAGCAGTACTTC. The encoded protein is CASWGQFYEQYF.

There are many counts of this clonotype. The CDR3 region has the DNA TGTGCCAGCAGTTTGTGGGGGACAGCGAACACTGAAGCTTTCTTT. It specifies CASSLWGTANTEAFF. This chain uses TRBV28 with TRBJ1-1, with 7 bases identical to TRBD1. The CDR3 has 15 amino acids. V was clipped by 3 bases and J by 1 base; unmatched bases: 5. Germline V gene data show CDR1 as MDHEN and CDR2 as SYDVKM. The full variable domain, with the rest looked up from reference TRBV28 and TRBJ1-1, is DVKVTQSSRYLVKRTGEKVFLECVQDMDHENMFWYRQDPGLGLRLIYFSYDVKMKEKGDIPEGYSVSREKKERFSLILESASTNQTSMYLCASSLWGTANTEAFFGQGTRLTVV.